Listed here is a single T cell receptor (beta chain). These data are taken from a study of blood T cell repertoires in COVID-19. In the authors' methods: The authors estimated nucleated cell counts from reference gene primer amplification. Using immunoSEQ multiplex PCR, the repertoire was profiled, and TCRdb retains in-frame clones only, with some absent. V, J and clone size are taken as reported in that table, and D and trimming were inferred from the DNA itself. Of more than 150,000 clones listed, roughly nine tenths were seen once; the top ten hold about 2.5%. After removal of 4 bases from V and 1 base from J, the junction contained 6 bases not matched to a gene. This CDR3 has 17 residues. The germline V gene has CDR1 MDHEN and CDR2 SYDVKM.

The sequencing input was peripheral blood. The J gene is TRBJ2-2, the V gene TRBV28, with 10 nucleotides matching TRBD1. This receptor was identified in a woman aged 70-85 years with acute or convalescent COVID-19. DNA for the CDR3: TGTGCCAGCAGTTACCGAGGACAGGGGGAGAACACCGGGGAGCTGTTTTTT. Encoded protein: CASSYRGQGENTGELFF.